This T cell receptor (beta chain) came from a study of cytomegalovirus exposure and HLA in healthy donors. A note on this clone: Its antigen is as yet unknown.

Trimming removed 3 bases from V and 8 bases from J; junction bases left unmatched: 14. The CDR3 is made up of 16 amino acids. In germline, CDR1 is SGDLS, CDR2 YYNGEE. Broader study findings: Reportedly, fewer N-insertions than the approximately 700-donor mean appeared in an Asian-associated ancestry cluster in a later analysis.

60 Vbeta and 13 Jbeta primers were used in PCR. Assay used: immunoSEQ multiplex PCR; TCRdb lists only in-frame clones, some missing. The sample includes about 160,000 clones, less than 85% of them seen just once. The chain joins TRBV9 to TRBJ1-3; 7 nucleotides line up with TRBD1. Sequences were obtained from PBMCs. This clonotype was obtained from a man aged 35 to 55 in good health and CMV-seronegative. CDR3 residues: CASSGWDRGRPDTIYF. For the CDR3, the DNA is TGTGCCAGCAGCGGATGGGATAGGGGGCGACCCGACACCATATATTTT.